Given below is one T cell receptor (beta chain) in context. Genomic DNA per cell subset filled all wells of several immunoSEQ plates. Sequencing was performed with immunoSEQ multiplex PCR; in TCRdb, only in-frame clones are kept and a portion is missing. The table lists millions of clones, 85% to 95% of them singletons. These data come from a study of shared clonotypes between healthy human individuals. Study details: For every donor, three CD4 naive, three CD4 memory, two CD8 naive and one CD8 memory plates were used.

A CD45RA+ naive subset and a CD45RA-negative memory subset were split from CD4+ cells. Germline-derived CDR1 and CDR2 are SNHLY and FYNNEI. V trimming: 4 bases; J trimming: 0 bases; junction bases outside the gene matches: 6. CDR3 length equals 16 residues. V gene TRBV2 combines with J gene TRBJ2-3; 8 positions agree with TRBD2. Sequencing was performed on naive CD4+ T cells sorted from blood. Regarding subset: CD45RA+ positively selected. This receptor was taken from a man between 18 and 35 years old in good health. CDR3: CASSGGSGTSTDTQYF. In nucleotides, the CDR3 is TGTGCCAGCAGTGGGGGTAGCGGGACTAGCACAGATACGCAGTATTTT. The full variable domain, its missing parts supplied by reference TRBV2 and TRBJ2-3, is EPEVTQTPSHQVTQMGQEVILRCVPISNHLYFYWYRQILGQKVEFLVSFYNNEISEKSEIFDDQFSVERPDGSNFTLKIRSTKLEDSAMYFCASSGGSGTSTDTQYFGPGTRLTVL.